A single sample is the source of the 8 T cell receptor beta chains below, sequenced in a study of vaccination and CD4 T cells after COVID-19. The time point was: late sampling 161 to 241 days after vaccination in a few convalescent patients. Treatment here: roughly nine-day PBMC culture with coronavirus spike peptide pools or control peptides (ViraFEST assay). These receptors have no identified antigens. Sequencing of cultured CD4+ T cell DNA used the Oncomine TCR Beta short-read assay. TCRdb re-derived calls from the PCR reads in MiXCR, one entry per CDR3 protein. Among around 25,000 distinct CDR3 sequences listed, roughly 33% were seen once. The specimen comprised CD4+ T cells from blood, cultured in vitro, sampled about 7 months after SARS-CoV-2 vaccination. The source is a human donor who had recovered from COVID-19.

CDR3 amino acids: CSARGLAGGSYEQYF. The CDR3 nucleotides are TGCAGTGCTCGAGGACTAGCGGGAGGATCGTACGAGCAGTACTTC. The chain recombines TRBV20-1 with TRBJ2-7, with 14 bases fitting TRBD2. The CDR3 contains 15 residues. Germline assignment: CDR1 DFQATT and CDR2 SNEGSKA (reference sequence). V shed 5 bases, J shed 4 bases, and the junction held 7 bases outside the gene matches.

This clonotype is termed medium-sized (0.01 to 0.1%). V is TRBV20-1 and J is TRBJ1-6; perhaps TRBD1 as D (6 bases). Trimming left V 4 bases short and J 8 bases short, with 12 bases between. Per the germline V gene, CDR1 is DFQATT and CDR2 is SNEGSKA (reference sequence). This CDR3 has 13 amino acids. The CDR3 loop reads CSAMSYRDSPLHF. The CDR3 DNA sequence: TGCAGTGCTATGTCTTACAGGGATTCACCCCTCCACTTT.

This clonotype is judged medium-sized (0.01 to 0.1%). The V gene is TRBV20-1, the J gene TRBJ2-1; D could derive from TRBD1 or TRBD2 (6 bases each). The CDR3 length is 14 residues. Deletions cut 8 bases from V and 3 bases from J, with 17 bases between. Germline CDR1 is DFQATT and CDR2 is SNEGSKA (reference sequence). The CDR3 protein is CSIEGGGIYNEQFF. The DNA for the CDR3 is TGCAGTATCGAGGGGGGAGGAATCTACAATGAGCAGTTCTTC.

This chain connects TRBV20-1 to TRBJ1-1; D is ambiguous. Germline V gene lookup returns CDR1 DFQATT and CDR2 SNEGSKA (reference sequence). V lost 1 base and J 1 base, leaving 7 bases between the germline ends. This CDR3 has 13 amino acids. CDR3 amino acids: CSARGQPNTEAFF. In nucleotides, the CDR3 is TGCAGTGCTAGAGGCCAGCCGAACACTGAAGCTTTCTTT.

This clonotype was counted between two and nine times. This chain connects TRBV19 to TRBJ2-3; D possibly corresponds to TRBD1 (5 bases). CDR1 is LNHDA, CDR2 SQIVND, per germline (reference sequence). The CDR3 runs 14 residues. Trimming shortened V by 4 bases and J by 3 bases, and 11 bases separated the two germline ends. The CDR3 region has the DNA TGTGCCAGTAGTAAAGGGGTCGGAACAGATACGCAGTATTTT. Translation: CASSKGVGTDTQYF.

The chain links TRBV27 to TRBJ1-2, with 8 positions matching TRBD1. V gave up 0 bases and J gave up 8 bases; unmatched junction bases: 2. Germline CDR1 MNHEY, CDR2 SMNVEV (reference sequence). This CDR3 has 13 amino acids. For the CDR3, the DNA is TGTGCCAGCAGTTTATCCAGGGGGCACGGCTACACCTTC. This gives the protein CASSLSRGHGYTF.

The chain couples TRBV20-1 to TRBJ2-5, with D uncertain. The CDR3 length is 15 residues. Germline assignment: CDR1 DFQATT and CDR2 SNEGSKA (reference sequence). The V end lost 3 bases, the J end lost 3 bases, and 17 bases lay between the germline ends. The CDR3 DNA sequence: TGCAGTGCTAGGGAAGACTGGCCGGGTGAAGAGACCCAGTACTTC. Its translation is CSAREDWPGEETQYF.

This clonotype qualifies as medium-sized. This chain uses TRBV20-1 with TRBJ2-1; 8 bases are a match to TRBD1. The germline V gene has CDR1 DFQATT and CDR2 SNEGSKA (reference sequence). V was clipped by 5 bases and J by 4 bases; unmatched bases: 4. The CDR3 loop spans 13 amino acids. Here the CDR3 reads CSALGTGYNEQFF. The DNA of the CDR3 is TGCAGTGCTCTAGGGACAGGTTACAATGAGCAGTTCTTC.